One sample yielded the 13 T cell receptor beta chains listed below, sequenced in a study of T cells in tuberculosis. Sequenced by immunoSEQ multiplex PCR; TCRdb stores in-frame clones only, minus some. The sample gives around 35,000 clones, around 92% of which show up once; 12% is in the top ten. Sequencing was done on a sample of PBMCs. The origin of the receptors is a donor aged 10-30 years with latent tuberculosis or without tuberculosis infection. Some clones in this sample may be carry-over from other donors' samples.

The V and J genes are TRBV5-4 and TRBJ2-7, with 8 positions matching TRBD1. The CDR3 loop spans 15 amino acids. CDR1 and CDR2 from the germline V gene are SGHNT and YYREEE (reference sequence). V gave up 0 bases and J gave up 5 bases; unmatched junction bases: 7. The CDR3 DNA is TGTGCCAGCAGCTTGGCCCCGACAGGGGTACACGAGCAGTACTTC. Amino acids: CASSLAPTGVHEQYF. The whole variable domain, filled in from reference TRBV5-4 and TRBJ2-7, reads ETGVTQSPTHLIKTRGQQVTLRCSSQSGHNTVSWYQQALGQGPQFIFQYYREEENGRGNFPPRFSGLQFPNYSSELNVNALELDDSALYLCASSLAPTGVHEQYFGPGTRLTVT.

The genes are TRBV4-1 and TRBJ2-7; D perhaps matches TRBD1 (5 bases). This CDR3 has 14 amino acids. V lost 0 bases and J 2 bases, leaving 8 bases between the germline ends. Per germline, CDR1 MGHRA and CDR2 YSYEKL. CDR3 region: CASSQDTGTYEQYF. The CDR3 DNA is TGCGCCAGCAGCCAAGATACAGGTACCTACGAGCAGTACTTC.

The V gene is TRBV2, the J gene TRBJ1-1, with 7 bases lining up with TRBD1. V was pared by 11 bases and J by 1 base, with 4 bases of the junction left unmatched. This CDR3 region has 12 residues. CDR1 is SNHLY, CDR2 FYNNEI, per germline. The CDR3 bases are TGTGCCGGTCGACAGGGGAACACTGAAGCTTTCTTT. Amino acid sequence: CAGRQGNTEAFF. The whole variable domain, filled in from reference TRBV2 and TRBJ1-1, reads EPEVTQTPSHQVTQMGQEVILRCVPISNHLYFYWYRQILGQKVEFLVSFYNNEISEKSEIFDDQFSVERPDGSNFTLKIRSTKLEDSAMYFCAGRQGNTEAFFGQGTRLTVV.

The rearrangement links TRBV9 to TRBJ2-7; no clear D. Germline V lookup: CDR1 SGDLS, CDR2 YYNGEE. Trimming removed 0 bases from V and 3 bases from J, with 10 bases in between. The CDR3 is 14 residues long. The CDR3 loop is CASSVDQDIYEQYF. The CDR3 DNA sequence: TGTGCCAGCAGCGTAGATCAGGATATCTACGAGCAGTACTTC.

Note on this clone: One end of the junction does not line up with germline, which may come from a read error. This rearrangement joins TRBV7-9 to TRBJ1-5, with 8 bases fitting TRBD1. In germline, CDR1 is SEHNR, CDR2 FQNEAQ (reference sequence). CDR3 length equals 13 residues. Here the CDR3 reads CASSQRTGRPQHF. DNA for the CDR3: TGCGCCAGCAGCCAAAGGACAGGGCGGCCCCAGCATTTT. Combining the CDR3 with reference TRBV7-9 and TRBJ1-5 gives the whole variable domain DTGVSQNPRHKITKRGQNVTFRCDPISEHNRLYWYRQTLGQGPEFLTYFQNEAQLEKSRLLSDRFSAERPKGSFSTLEIQRTEQGDSAMYLCASSQRTGRPQHFGDGTRLSIL.

V and J are TRBV5-1 and TRBJ2-5, with 9 bases identical to TRBD1. The V and J ends lost 4 bases and 6 bases, in that order; junction bases with no gene match: 16. CDR1 is SGHRS, CDR2 YFSETQ, per germline. The CDR3 runs to 17 residues. CDR3 sequence reads: CASSAAVQGAEGKTQYF. In nucleotides, the CDR3 is TGCGCCAGCAGCGCCGCGGTACAGGGGGCGGAAGGGAAGACCCAGTACTTC.

The chain employs TRBV18 and TRBJ1-1; 7 nucleotides align to TRBD1. Germline CDR1 is KGHSH and CDR2 is LQKENI. The CDR3 contains 14 residues. V lost 4 bases to trimming and J lost 3 bases; unmatched junction nucleotides: 5. The CDR3, as DNA: TGTGCCAGCTCACTCAACAGGGGAGACACTGAAGCTTTCTTT. It specifies CASSLNRGDTEAFF.

This clone appeared a single time. The rearrangement uses TRBV6-1 and TRBJ1-1; D is perhaps TRBD1 (5 bases). Germline V gene lookup returns CDR1 MNHNS and CDR2 SASEGT. The CDR3 totals 13 residues. V lost 11 bases, J lost 5 bases, and 18 bases lay in between. The CDR3 here is CASSWGVWTEAFF. The CDR3 DNA reads as TGTGCCTCCAGTTGGGGGGTATGGACTGAAGCTTTCTTT.

V is TRBV4-3 and J is TRBJ1-2; D uncertain. V gave up 0 bases and J gave up 4 bases, with 12 bases separating them. Germline V lookup: CDR1 LGHNA, CDR2 YSLEER. The CDR3 has 15 residues. For the CDR3, the DNA is TGCGCCAGCAGCCAAGAGGAGCGGAGCTTCTATGGCTACACCTTC. Translation gives CASSQEERSFYGYTF.

The V and J genes are TRBV27 and TRBJ2-7; 7 positions agree with TRBD1. The V and J ends lost 5 bases and 6 bases, in that order; junction bases with no gene match: 10. The CDR3 is 14 amino acids. The germline CDR1 and CDR2 sequences are MNHEY and SMNVEV (reference sequence). The DNA of the CDR3 is TGTGCCAGCAGTATCTCGACAGGGACGGCCGAGCAGTACTTC. It specifies CASSISTGTAEQYF.

The chain employs TRBV10-2 and TRBJ2-5, with D possibly being TRBD1 (6 bases). CDR3 length equals 14 residues. V was cut by 3 bases and J by 1 base, with 9 bases left in between. The V gene's germline CDR1 is WSHSY and CDR2 SAAADI. The CDR3 sequence is CASSDRGFQETQYF. CDR3 nucleotide sequence: TGCGCCAGCAGTGACAGGGGTTTCCAAGAGACCCAGTACTTC.

In its sample, this clone was seen once. The V and J genes are TRBV5-1 and TRBJ2-7; 7 bases agree with TRBD1. The CDR3 is made up of 14 amino acids. After removal of 0 bases from V and 2 bases from J, the junction contained 2 bases not matched to a gene. Germline-derived CDR1 and CDR2 are SGHRS and YFSETQ. CDR3 DNA sequence: TGCGCCAGCAGCTTGGGACAGGGTGCCTACGAGCAGTACTTC. It is translated as CASSLGQGAYEQYF.

This chain links TRBV4-3 with TRBJ1-2; 7 nucleotides align to TRBD1. This CDR3 has 15 residues. CDR1 is LGHNA and CDR2 is YSLEER in the germline V gene. V lost 2 bases and J lost 3; bases outside the gene matches: 6. CDR3 loop: CASSQSTTGDYGYTF. The CDR3 DNA reads as TGCGCCAGCAGCCAAAGCACCACAGGGGACTATGGCTACACCTTC.